The rows below give T cell receptor beta chains drawn from one sample of a study of cytotoxic CD8 clonotypes in ibrutinib-treated CLL. Sequencing used immunoSEQ multiplex PCR; TCRdb keeps in-frame clones, though not all of them. The repertoire includes just over 200,000 clones, roughly 79% of them detected once, and approximately 10% sits in the top ten. Source: PBMCs, taken after 12 months of ibrutinib treatment. These receptors came from a human donor with chronic lymphocytic leukemia. CDR3s include the opening cysteine and the closing phenylalanine or tryptophan. D genes are given only for firm matches.

D gene: TRBD2; J gene: TRBJ2-1; V gene: TRBV6-1; CDR3 protein: CASSEAGLAPYNEQFF
D gene: NA; J gene: TRBJ2-7; V gene: TRBV7-2; CDR3 protein: CASSLYVGQSYEQYF
D gene: TRBD1; J gene: TRBJ1-4; V gene: TRBV5-6; CDR3 protein: CASSLTGASEKLFF
D gene: TRBD2; J gene: TRBJ2-3; V gene: TRBV18; CDR3 protein: CASSRPSGGRTDTQYF
D gene: NA; J gene: TRBJ2-3; V gene: TRBV10-3; CDR3 protein: CAISESSLSTDTQYF
D gene: NA; J gene: TRBJ1-3; V gene: TRBV5-1; CDR3 protein: CASSFDTGPSGNTIYF
D gene: NA; J gene: TRBJ2-1; V gene: TRBV25-1; CDR3 protein: CASTGSIYNEQFF
D gene: NA; J gene: TRBJ2-1; V gene: TRBV18; CDR3 protein: CASSPPGLYSNNEQFF
D gene: TRBD1; J gene: TRBJ1-3; V gene: TRBV2; CDR3 protein: CASSGQGRTIYF
D gene: TRBD1; J gene: TRBJ1-4; V gene: TRBV9; CDR3 protein: CASSLTGDEKLFF
D gene: TRBD2; J gene: TRBJ2-1; V gene: TRBV20-1; CDR3 protein: CSAGTSDEQFF
D gene: NA; J gene: TRBJ1-5; V gene: TRBV6-1; CDR3 protein: CATDLIGSHQPQHF
D gene: TRBD1; J gene: TRBJ2-7; V gene: TRBV27; CDR3 protein: CASSLGGQDYEQYF
D gene: NA; J gene: TRBJ1-6; V gene: TRBV9; CDR3 protein: CASSTGALNSPLHF
D gene: TRBD1; J gene: TRBJ1-2; V gene: TRBV11-2; CDR3 protein: CASSSQRDRDGGYTF
D gene: NA; J gene: TRBJ2-1; V gene: TRBV6-5; CDR3 protein: CASSYSIYWGGEQFF
D gene: NA; J gene: TRBJ2-7; V gene: TRBV19; CDR3 protein: CASSTNPANSNEQYF
D gene: NA; J gene: TRBJ2-1; V gene: TRBV4-1; CDR3 protein: CASSQSHGLVNEQFF
D gene: TRBD2; J gene: TRBJ2-3; V gene: TRBV10-3; CDR3 protein: CAITASGGTDTQYF
D gene: NA; J gene: TRBJ2-3; V gene: TRBV5-5; CDR3 protein: CASSLDRNTDTQYF
D gene: NA; J gene: TRBJ2-2; V gene: TRBV25-1; CDR3 protein: CASSSPISGELFF
D gene: TRBD2; J gene: TRBJ2-1; V gene: TRBV11-2; CDR3 protein: CASSATSGRAFGNEQFF
D gene: NA; J gene: TRBJ1-3; V gene: TRBV29-1; CDR3 protein: CSAGTSGNTIYF
D gene: NA; J gene: TRBJ1-1; V gene: TRBV6-5; CDR3 protein: CASSRQAEAFF
D gene: TRBD1; J gene: TRBJ2-1; V gene: TRBV7-6; CDR3 protein: CASSPTGQGFNEQFF
D gene: NA; J gene: TRBJ2-3; V gene: TRBV28; CDR3 protein: CASSLARGWTTDTQYF
D gene: NA; J gene: TRBJ2-5; V gene: TRBV5-4; CDR3 protein: CASSFEYQETQYF